Listed below are T cell receptor beta chains from one sample, sequenced in a study of blood T cells in healthy people across ages. In TCRdb, the 5' RACE reads were re-called with MiXCR into one record per CDR3 protein. The sample includes about 560,000 distinct CDR3 sequences, about 25% of them seen just once. The sample also formed part of further work on T cells of mothers and their children.

Sequencing was performed on blood. These receptors were collected from a boy between 2 and 10 years old in good health. Both conserved end residues are trimmed from each CDR3.

V gene	J gene	CDR3 protein
TRBV5-6	TRBJ2-5	ASSLFGVFQYQETQY
TRBV27	TRBJ2-5	ASSLWAGGGETQY
TRBV10-3	TRBJ2-5	AITRDPKETQY
TRBV10-3	TRBJ2-3	AISALADTQY
TRBV12-3/TRBV12-4	TRBJ1-2	ASSRVLVDDGYT
TRBV4-3	.	ASSQDPDSNEQF
TRBV6-6	TRBJ1-6	ASSYSGQGKDSPLH
TRBV25-1	TRBJ2-7	ASSLAGGRYEQY
TRBV20-1	TRBJ2-1	SADGRGEQF
TRBV29-1	TRBJ1-1	SVNKGAGKMAF
TRBV4-2	TRBJ1-2	ASSQDSARVDYGYT
TRBV29-1	TRBJ1-4	SGSRGGPNEKLF
TRBV5-1	TRBJ1-2	ASSLRDRGPSGYT
TRBV20-1	TRBJ2-1	SARDLVFRDSYNEQF
TRBV6-1	TRBJ2-7	AVLGTRDSYEQY
TRBV20-1	TRBJ2-5	SAREQRGEETQY
TRBV6-5	TRBJ2-2	ASSAPGGTGELF
TRBV7-2	TRBJ1-3	ASSHRGGSGNTIY
TRBV6-4	TRBJ1-4	ASSDTMSGTGNEKLF
TRBV29-1	TRBJ2-7	SAQGDSSYEQY
TRBV20-1	.	SAAPTSGGLPEQY
TRBV3-1	TRBJ2-5	ASSQEDSHWETQY
TRBV5-1	TRBJ2-3	ASSRAGLAESDTQY
TRBV3-1	TRBJ2-2	ASSQTTGNAGELF
TRBV12-3/TRBV12-4	TRBJ2-7	ASSSGTPAYEQY
TRBV7-9	TRBJ1-2	ASSLALGNYGYT
TRBV27	.	ASSQTGLYEQY
TRBV20-1	.	SARDTRNYNEQF
TRBV15	TRBJ1-2	ATSSGGLRYGYT
TRBV29-1	TRBJ2-1	SPYRQGVI
TRBV6-6	TRBJ2-3	ASSYGLAGRDTQY
TRBV20-1	.	SAAPLAGEETQY
TRBV29-1	TRBJ1-2	SGDFGGDGYT
TRBV11-2	TRBJ2-2	ASSPPDRGGTGELF
TRBV2	TRBJ2-5	ASRLGALGQGGQETQY
TRBV27	TRBJ2-4	ASSFAGEGNIQY
TRBV29-1	TRBJ2-1	SVRIVVAPSGEQF
TRBV11-2	TRBJ1-6	ASSLLPGTGPTPLH
TRBV9	TRBJ2-1	ASSLTGTVDYNEQF
TRBV3-1	TRBJ1-1	ASSQDRPGETEAF
TRBV6-5	TRBJ1-1	ASSYIREVDTEAF
TRBV6-6	TRBJ2-7	ASSGHQDFLYEQY